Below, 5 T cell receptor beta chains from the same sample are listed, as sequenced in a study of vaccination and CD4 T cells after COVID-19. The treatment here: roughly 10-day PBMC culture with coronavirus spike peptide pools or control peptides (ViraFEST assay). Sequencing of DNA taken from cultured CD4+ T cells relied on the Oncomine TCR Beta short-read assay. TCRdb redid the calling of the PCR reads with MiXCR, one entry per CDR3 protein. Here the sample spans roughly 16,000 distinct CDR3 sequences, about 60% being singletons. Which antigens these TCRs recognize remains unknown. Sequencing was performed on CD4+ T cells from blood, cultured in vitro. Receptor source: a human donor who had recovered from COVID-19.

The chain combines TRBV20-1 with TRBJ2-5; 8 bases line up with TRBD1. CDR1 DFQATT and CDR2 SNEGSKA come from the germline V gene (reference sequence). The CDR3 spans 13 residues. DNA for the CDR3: TGCAGCGTGCTAGCGACAGGGGAAGAGACCCAGTACTTC. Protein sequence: CSVLATGEETQYF.

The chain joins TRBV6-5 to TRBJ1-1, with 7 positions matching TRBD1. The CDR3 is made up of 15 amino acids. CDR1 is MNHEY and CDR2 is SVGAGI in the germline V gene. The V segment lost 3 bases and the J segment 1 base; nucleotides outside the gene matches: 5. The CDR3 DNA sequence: TGTGCCAGCAGTTATGGAGGGGGCGCGAACACTGAAGCTTTCTTT. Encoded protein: CASSYGGGANTEAFF.

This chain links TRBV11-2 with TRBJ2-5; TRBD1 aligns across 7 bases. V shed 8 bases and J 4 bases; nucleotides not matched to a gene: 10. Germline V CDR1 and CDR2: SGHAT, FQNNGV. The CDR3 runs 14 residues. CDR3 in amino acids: CASGGHRGLETQYF. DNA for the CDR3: TGTGCCAGCGGGGGTCACAGGGGTCTAGAGACCCAGTACTTC.

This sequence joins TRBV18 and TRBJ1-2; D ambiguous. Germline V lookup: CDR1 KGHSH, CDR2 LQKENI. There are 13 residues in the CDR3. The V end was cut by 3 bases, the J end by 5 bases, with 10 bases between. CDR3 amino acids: CASSPSQEYGYTF. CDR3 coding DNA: TGTGCCAGCTCACCGAGTCAGGAATATGGCTACACCTTC. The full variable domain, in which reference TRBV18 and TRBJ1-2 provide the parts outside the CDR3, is NAGVMQNPRHLVRRRGQEARLRCSPMKGHSHVYWYRQLPEEGLKFMVYLQKENIIDESGMPKERFSAEFPKEGPSILRIQQVVRGDSAAYFCASSPSQEYGYTFGSGTRLTVV.

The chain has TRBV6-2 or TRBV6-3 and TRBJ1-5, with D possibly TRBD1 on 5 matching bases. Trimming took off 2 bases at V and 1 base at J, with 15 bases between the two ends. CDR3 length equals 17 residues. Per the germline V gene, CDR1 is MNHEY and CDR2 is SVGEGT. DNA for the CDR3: TGTGCCAGCAGTTACCCCCGTGGAGGGACGAGCAATCAGCCCCAGCATTTT. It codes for CASSYPRGGTSNQPQHF.